This TCR beta chain was identified during a study of blood T cell repertoires in COVID-19 (TCRdb year 2020). Concerning the study at large: The collaborator samples originated in the United States, Italy and Spain and spanned the acute and convalescent phases of COVID-19. The material from the prospective study consisted of cDNA or gDNA derived from T cells, B-cell-depleted T cells, or PBMCs. Deeply sampled blood TCRbeta repertoires from subjects exposed to, actively infected with, or recovered from COVID-19 were included in the dataset. A freely available public database, intended as a resource for researchers studying the immune response to SARS-CoV-2, is where the repertoires were released. Samples came from the ongoing ImmuneRACE study (first 160 participants) plus 1,254 subjects from 6 global collaborators. Nearly every sample came with metadata listing a de-identified subject ID, COVID-19 status, age in years and sex. HLA class I and class II types, where available, came from metadata supplied by the sample provider rather than from assay-based typing. The paper as a whole reports these results and caveats: How much clinical and demographic metadata was included differed by source and by participant, and the metadata was provided uncurated.

As to this clone: The antigen this receptor binds is unknown. No much larger clone is present one base from it, and per-base qualities are unavailable.

The immunoSEQ Assay, a bias-controlled multiplex PCR, was used to amplify TCRbeta CDR3 regions from genomic DNA. The authors' analysis ran thus. The number of nucleated cells in each sample was estimated from the amplification of reference gene primers within the assay. To quantify the absolute abundance of each unique TCRbeta CDR3 rearrangement, sequence reads were collapsed and filtered. Productive Simpson clonality was computed per sample as the square root of Simpson's diversity index over productive rearrangements. TCRdb took over this immuneACCESS table, retaining in-frame rearrangements with V and J assigned. Such tables are incomplete; in checked studies, under half of the missing clones stem from an unresolved V gene, and the remainder is unexplained. V and J calls and clone size come straight from that table; D and trimming were deduced from the DNA. In this sample the table shows roughly 230,000 clones, 80% to 90% of which occur a single time. About 0.93% of the sample is in the top ten clones.

Collaborating institutions collected whole blood in K2EDTA tubes following their own protocols. Collaborator samples were shipped for TCRbeta analysis as frozen whole blood, isolated PBMCs, or DNA extracted from either sample type. The junction carries 14 bases between V and J, which are trimmed by 1 base and 3 bases respectively. The CDR3 starts with the cysteine, ends with the phenylalanine, and has 16 residues. CDR3 DNA is the only sequence kept; it has 48 bases, read in frame from the first base. In the germline V gene, CDR1 corresponds to SGHTA and CDR2 to FQGTGA. The chain is made from TRBV7-3 and TRBJ2-3; TRBD2 might be the D gene, on 6 matching bases. The receptor's source is a man between 40 and 49 years old with acute or convalescent COVID-19. Material for sequencing was peripheral blood. Here the CDR3 is given as CASSLIAGKGTDTQYF. The DNA sequence is TGTGCCAGCAGCTTAATTGCGGGAAAAGGGACAGATACGCAGTATTTT.